This is a list of T cell receptor beta chains from one sample in a study of blood T cell repertoires in COVID-19. Sequenced by immunoSEQ multiplex PCR; TCRdb stores in-frame clones only, minus some. Altogether roughly 120,000 clones are present, around 83% being singletons, with the ten largest covering about 5.5%. The sample was peripheral blood. These receptors were taken from a woman aged 60-70 years with COVID-19, enrolled during active disease. Each CDR3 is given with its conserved first and last residue. A D gene is named only where the DNA matches it firmly. Clone sizes are given selectively: once, few, many, or a class where the clone is expanded.

clone_size j_call d_call v_call cdr3_nt cdr3_aa
NA TRBJ1-1 NA TRBV7-3 TGTGCCAGCAGCTTAATGGGAGTCGCCTTGAACACTGAAGCTTTCTTT CASSLMGVALNTEAFF
NA TRBJ1-5 NA TRBV6-5 TGTGCCAGCGGCTTAACAGAGAATCAGCCCCAGCATTTT CASGLTENQPQHF
NA TRBJ1-1 TRBD1 TRBV5-1 TGCGCCAGCAGCACCGGGACAGCGATCGTGAACACTGAAGCTTTCTTT CASSTGTAIVNTEAFF
NA TRBJ2-7 TRBD1 TRBV11-2 TGTGCCAGCAGCTTAGGCAGGGGGCTCATCTACGAGCAGTACTTC CASSLGRGLIYEQYF
NA TRBJ1-2 NA TRBV5-4 TGTGCCAGCAGCTTGACAACCAGCTATGGCTACACCTTC CASSLTTSYGYTF
NA TRBJ2-7 TRBD1 TRBV9 TGTGCCAGCAGCCCGGGACAGGTCGGCGAGCAGTACTTC CASSPGQVGEQYF
few TRBJ1-3 NA TRBV12-3/TRBV12-4 TGTGCCAGCAGTTTGACAGCTGGAAACACCATATATTTT CASSLTAGNTIYF
NA TRBJ1-5 NA TRBV7-2 TGTGCCAGCAGCTTGTTCGGACAGCTCGCAAATCAGCCCCAGCATTTT CASSLFGQLANQPQHF
NA TRBJ1-2 NA TRBV7-3 TGTGCCAGCAGCCGCCTAAAGGACAGCGTTGGGTACACCTTC CASSRLKDSVGYTF
NA TRBJ1-2 NA TRBV11-2 TGTGCCAGCAGCATTCAACAGGGAGTCGGTGGCTACACCTTC CASSIQQGVGGYTF
NA TRBJ1-1 TRBD1 TRBV9 TGTGCCAGCAGCACAGACAGGGTCGGTCGTAGCACTGAAGCTTTCTTT CASSTDRVGRSTEAFF